This T cell receptor (beta chain) was recorded in a study of CD8+CD57+ T cells in acquired aplastic anemia. The overall study: About 10 million reads, on average, were obtained for CD4+ cells from healthy donors.

This clonotype was observed a single time. Its cognate antigen is unknown. Study outcomes and limitations: The same twenty-nine CD8+ CDR3 sequences occurred in patients and in controls.

Germline V CDR1 and CDR2: SEHNR, FQNEAQ (reference sequence). V was shortened by 8 bases and J by 2 bases, with 10 bases between the two germline ends. The CDR3 is 12 residues long. TCR beta VDJ and CDR3 profiling used genomic DNA as template. TCRdb used MiXCR to reprocess the reads, holding one entry per CDR3 protein. The repertoire includes 74,000 or so distinct CDR3 sequences, roughly 50% of them detected once, and about 8.3% sits in the top ten. This chain uses TRBV7-9 with TRBJ2-7; the D gene is possibly TRBD1 (5 bases). Material for sequencing was sorted CD4+, CD8+, or CD8+CD57+ T cells (not recorded which) from PBMCs. This TCR derives from a human donor in good health, serving as a control. The CDR3 DNA sequence: TGTGCCAGCGGCAGGGATACCTACGAGCAGTACTTC. Translating it yields CASGRDTYEQYF. The full variable domain, its missing parts supplied by reference TRBV7-9 and TRBJ2-7, is DTGVSQNPRHKITKRGQNVTFRCDPISEHNRLYWYRQTLGQGPEFLTYFQNEAQLEKSRLLSDRFSAERPKGSFSTLEIQRTEQGDSAMYLCASGRDTYEQYFGPGTRLTVT.